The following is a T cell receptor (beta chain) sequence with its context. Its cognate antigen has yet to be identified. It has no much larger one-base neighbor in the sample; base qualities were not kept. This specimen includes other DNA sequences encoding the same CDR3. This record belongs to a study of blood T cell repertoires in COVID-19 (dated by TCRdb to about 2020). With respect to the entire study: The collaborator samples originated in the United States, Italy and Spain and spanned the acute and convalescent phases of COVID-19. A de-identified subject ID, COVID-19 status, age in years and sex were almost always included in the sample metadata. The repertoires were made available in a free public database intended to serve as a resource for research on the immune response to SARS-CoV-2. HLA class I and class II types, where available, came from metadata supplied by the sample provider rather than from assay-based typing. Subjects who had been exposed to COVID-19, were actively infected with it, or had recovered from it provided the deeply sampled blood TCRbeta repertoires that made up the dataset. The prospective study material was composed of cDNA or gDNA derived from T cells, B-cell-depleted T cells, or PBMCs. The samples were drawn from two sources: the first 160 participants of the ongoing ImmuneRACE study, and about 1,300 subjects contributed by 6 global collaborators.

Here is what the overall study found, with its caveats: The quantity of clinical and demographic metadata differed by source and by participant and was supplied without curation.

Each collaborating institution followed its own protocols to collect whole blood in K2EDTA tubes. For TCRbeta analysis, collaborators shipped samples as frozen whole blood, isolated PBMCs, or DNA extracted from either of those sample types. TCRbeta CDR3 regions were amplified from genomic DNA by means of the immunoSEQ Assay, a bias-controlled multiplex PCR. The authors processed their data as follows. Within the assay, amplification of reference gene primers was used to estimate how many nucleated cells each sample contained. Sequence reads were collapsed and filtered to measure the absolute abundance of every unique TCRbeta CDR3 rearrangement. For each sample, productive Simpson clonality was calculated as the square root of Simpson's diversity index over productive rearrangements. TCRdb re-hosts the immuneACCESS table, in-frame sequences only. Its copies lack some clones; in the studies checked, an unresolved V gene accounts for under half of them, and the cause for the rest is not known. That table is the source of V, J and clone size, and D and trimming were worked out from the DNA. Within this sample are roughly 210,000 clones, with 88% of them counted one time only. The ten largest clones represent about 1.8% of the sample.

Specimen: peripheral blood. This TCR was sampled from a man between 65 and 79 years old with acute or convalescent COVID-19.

The CDR3 reads as follows: CSARTYNEQFF. The DNA reads as follows: TGCAGTGCGCGGACCTACAATGAGCAGTTCTTC. Recombination joined TRBV20-1 with TRBJ2-1; the D gene cannot be resolved reliably. CDR3 length: 11 amino acids, cysteine to phenylalanine. Kept here is only the CDR3 DNA, which spans 33 bases and is read in frame from base 1. Deletion took 6 bases off V and 2 bases off J, with a span of 5 bases between the germline ends. From a lookup of the germline V gene (reference sequence), CDR1 and CDR2 are DFQATT and SNEGSKA.